This is a list of T cell receptor beta chains from one sample in a study of T cell responses to AZD1222 COVID-19 vaccine. Profiled with immunoSEQ multiplex PCR; TCRdb holds only in-frame clones, not every one. The sample holds more than 75,000 clones, roughly 87% seen once. Sequenced material: peripheral blood, taken on day 0 of AZD1222 vaccination. These receptors were obtained from an adult in good health. Each CDR3 is given with its conserved first and last residue. Fields, in order: D gene, V gene, J gene, clone size, CDR3 DNA, CDR3 protein. The D gene is left open where the match is weak. Size values are once, few and many counts, or a class for expanded clones, and some rows have none.

NA	TRBV5-1	TRBJ1-2	NA	TGCGCCAGCAGCCCGGATGCGGGGGGCGGTTATGGCTACACCTTC	CASSPDAGGGYGYTF
NA	TRBV3-1/TRBV3-2	TRBJ1-1	NA	TGTGCCAGCAGCCAAGCAGGGGTTGGAACTGAAGCTTTCTTT	CASSQAGVGTEAFF
NA	TRBV7-9	TRBJ1-3	NA	TGTGCCAGCAGCCCCCTGGGGAACTCTGGAAACACCATATATTTT	CASSPLGNSGNTIYF
NA	TRBV7-3	TRBJ1-1	NA	TGTGCCAGCAGCTTAATACGGGGTGGCACTGAAGCTTTCTTT	CASSLIRGGTEAFF
NA	TRBV30	TRBJ1-3	NA	TGTGCCTGGAGCGGGGGGTTCTCTGGAAACACCATATATTTT	CAWSGGFSGNTIYF
NA	TRBV13	TRBJ1-2	NA	TGTGCCAGCAGCTTCGTGGGGGGCACTATTAACTATGGCTACACCTTC	CASSFVGGTINYGYTF
NA	TRBV5-1	TRBJ1-2	few	TGCGCCAGCAGCTTGGAGGGCAGGGATATGGATGGCTACACCTTC	CASSLEGRDMDGYTF
NA	TRBV20-1	TRBJ1-1	NA	TGCAGTGCTAGAGAAGGGGTTGGAACTTTCTTT	CSAREGVGTFF
TRBD1	TRBV6-1	TRBJ1-6	NA	TGTGCCAGCAGTGAAGCGGGACAGATAAATTCACCCCTCCACTTT	CASSEAGQINSPLHF
NA	TRBV12-3/TRBV12-4	TRBJ2-5	NA	TGTGCCAGCAGTTTACAAGGAAGCGAGACCCAGTACTTC	CASSLQGSETQYF
NA	TRBV3-1/TRBV3-2	TRBJ1-3	few	TGTGCCAGCAGCCAAGATTTCCCAGGAGTTTCTGGAAACACCATATATTTT	CASSQDFPGVSGNTIYF
TRBD1	TRBV28	TRBJ1-6	NA	TGTGCCAGCATCGGATCGGACAGGGGGCGGTCACCCCTCCACTTT	CASIGSDRGRSPLHF
TRBD2	TRBV10-3	TRBJ2-2	NA	TGTGCCACCCGGGGGGGGGCTACCATCTTCACGAACACCGGGGAGCTGTTTTTT	CATRGGATIFTNTGELFF
NA	TRBV4-2	TRBJ1-2	NA	TGTGCCAGCAGCCACCCCGGGACCTCGGCGGCCGGCTACACCTTC	CASSHPGTSAAGYTF
NA	TRBV9	TRBJ1-1	NA	TGTGCCAGCAGCGCGAGCAGGGATCCGAACACTGAAGCTTTCTTT	CASSASRDPNTEAFF
NA	TRBV18	TRBJ2-7	once	TGTGCCAGCTCACCACGTCCTCCGGGGCTTTTCTCCTACGAGCAGTACTTC	CASSPRPPGLFSYEQYF
NA	TRBV13	TRBJ1-1	NA	TGTGCCAGCCATCCGGGCCCAATTACGAACACTGAAGCTTTCTTT	CASHPGPITNTEAFF
TRBD1	TRBV19	TRBJ1-5	once	TGTGCCAGTAGTATTAGGACAGGGGCCATATCCAATCAGCCCCAGCATTTT	CASSIRTGAISNQPQHF
TRBD1	TRBV3-1/TRBV3-2	TRBJ1-2	NA	TGTGCCAGCAGCCCCGTCGACAGGGCGGAAGGCTATGGCTACACCTTC	CASSPVDRAEGYGYTF
NA	TRBV19	TRBJ1-2	NA	TGTGCCAGTAGTATGTTGGCAGGGATGAATGGCTACACCTTC	CASSMLAGMNGYTF
TRBD1	TRBV28	TRBJ1-1	NA	TGTGCCAGCAGTTTATCGCAGGGGGGGAACACTGAAGCTTTCTTT	CASSLSQGGNTEAFF
NA	TRBV11-3	TRBJ2-5	NA	TGTGCCAGCAGCTTAGGGGGGACCCAAGAGACCCAGTACTTC	CASSLGGTQETQYF
NA	TRBV2	TRBJ2-7	NA	TGTGCCAGCAGAGTGGCCAGCTCCTACGAGCAGTACTTC	CASRVASSYEQYF
TRBD1	TRBV2	TRBJ2-7	NA	TGTGCCAGCAGTGGACAGGGGATAGTCGAGCAGTACTTC	CASSGQGIVEQYF
TRBD1	TRBV13	TRBJ1-4	NA	TGTGCCAGCAGCCGCCGACAGGGTTTTATTGAAAAACTGTTTTTT	CASSRRQGFIEKLFF
TRBD1	TRBV30	TRBJ2-7	NA	TGTGCCTGGAACCGGGACAGCAAACACGAGCAGTACTTC	CAWNRDSKHEQYF
TRBD1	TRBV6-5	TRBJ2-3	NA	TGTGCCATCCGCCTGACAGGGGGCACAGATACGCAGTATTTT	CAIRLTGGTDTQYF
NA	TRBV9	TRBJ1-1	NA	TGTGCCAGCAGCGTAGGCCTCGGGAACACTGAAGCTTTCTTT	CASSVGLGNTEAFF
TRBD1	TRBV15	TRBJ1-2	NA	TGTGCCACCAGCAGAGAACAGGGGGTCGGCTATGGCTACACCTTC	CATSREQGVGYGYTF
NA	TRBV5-1	TRBJ2-2	NA	TGCGCCAGCAGCTCCCCTACCTCGACCGGGGAGCTGTTTTTT	CASSSPTSTGELFF
NA	TRBV15	TRBJ1-5	NA	TGTGCCACCAGCAGTTACAATCAGCCCCAGCATTTT	CATSSYNQPQHF
TRBD2	TRBV9	TRBJ2-1	once	TGTGCCAGCAGCGTATCCAGCGGGGGGACCTACAATGAGCAGTTCTTC	CASSVSSGGTYNEQFF
NA	TRBV28	TRBJ1-2	few	TGTGCCAGCAGTTTGGACAGATACTATGGCTACACCTTC	CASSLDRYYGYTF
TRBD1	TRBV7-9	TRBJ1-4	NA	TGTGCCAGCAGCTTAGGCGGACAGGGCGGGGAAAAACTGTTTTTT	CASSLGGQGGEKLFF
NA	TRBV2	TRBJ2-1	NA	TGTGCCATCAAATCTTTTGATAACAGCAATGAGCAGTTCTTC	CAIKSFDNSNEQFF
NA	TRBV5-4	TRBJ1-5	few	TGTGCCAGCAGCGTGGGTGGGGCCTCGGGTCAGCCCCAGCATTTT	CASSVGGASGQPQHF
TRBD2	TRBV7-8	TRBJ2-4	once	TGTGCCAGCAGCTTAGGGAGCCCGACTAGCGGGAAAGCCAAAAACATTCAGTACTTC	CASSLGSPTSGKAKNIQYF
NA	TRBV3-1/TRBV3-2	TRBJ1-4	NA	TGTGCCAGCAGCCCCCAAGTTGGGGGGCTTGCAACTAATGAAAAACTGTTTTTT	CASSPQVGGLATNEKLFF
NA	TRBV7-3	TRBJ2-7	NA	TGTGCCAGCAGCTCGATGGGGACCTACGAGCAGTACTTC	CASSSMGTYEQYF
NA	TRBV6-5	TRBJ1-1	NA	TGTGCCAGCAGTTACAGGGTAGGGTCGAACACTGAAGCTTTCTTT	CASSYRVGSNTEAFF
TRBD1	TRBV6-4	TRBJ2-5	NA	TGTGCCAGCCTAGGGACAGAAAAAGAGACCCAGTACTTC	CASLGTEKETQYF
TRBD1	TRBV5-4	TRBJ2-5	NA	TGTGCCAGCAGCCGGGACAGGGTAATGTGGGAGACCCAGTACTTC	CASSRDRVMWETQYF
NA	TRBV28	TRBJ1-4	NA	TGTGCCAGCAGTCTGCCGGGGACGGGGGAAAAACTGTTTTTT	CASSLPGTGEKLFF
NA	TRBV9	TRBJ2-5	NA	TGTGCCAGCAGCGTTAGCAGGAGCCCAGAGACCCAGTACTTC	CASSVSRSPETQYF
NA	TRBV7-8	TRBJ1-2	once	TGTGCCAGCAGCTATTCCGGGACGGCGGGCTACACCTTC	CASSYSGTAGYTF
NA	TRBV18	TRBJ1-6	NA	TGTGCCAGCTCACCAGAAAGGGTGGGCTATAATTCACCCCTCCACTTT	CASSPERVGYNSPLHF
NA	TRBV4-1	TRBJ2-1	few	TGCGCCAGCAGCCTCATGGCTCATGAGGGTGGGTACAATGAGCAGTTCTTC	CASSLMAHEGGYNEQFF
TRBD1	TRBV5-1	TRBJ1-4	NA	TGCGCCAGCAGCTTGTGGGGACAGACCACAACTAATGAAAAACTGTTTTTT	CASSLWGQTTTNEKLFF
NA	TRBV27	TRBJ2-5	NA	TGTGCCAGCAGTTTTGGTCGGGAAGGCGGAGTCCAAGAGACCCAGTACTTC	CASSFGREGGVQETQYF
NA	TRBV2	TRBJ1-6	NA	TGTGCCAGCAGTGAAAGAAATTCACCCCTCCACTTT	CASSERNSPLHF
NA	TRBV12-3/TRBV12-4	TRBJ2-5	once	TGTGCCAGCAGAGTCACCGGGTCAGAGACCCAGTACTTC	CASRVTGSETQYF
NA	TRBV3-1/TRBV3-2	TRBJ1-3	NA	TGTGCCAGCAGCCTCCCCTTCCAGGAGTCCGGAAACACCATATATTTT	CASSLPFQESGNTIYF
TRBD1	TRBV5-5	TRBJ2-3	NA	TGTGCCGCATCAGGGGGCCTTCCCCATGTAAGCACAGATACGCAGTATTTT	CAASGGLPHVSTDTQYF